The subject of this entry is one TCR beta chain. This specimen belongs to a study of T cell changes during pregnancy in multiple sclerosis. Clones were read by immunoSEQ multiplex PCR, and TCRdb kept only the in-frame ones, dropping some. The table lists 50,000 to 65,000 clones, roughly nine tenths of them singletons. Germline values: CDR1 LNHDA, CDR2 SQIVND (reference sequence). The CDR3 spans 18 residues. Trimming removed 6 bases from V and 0 bases from J; junction bases left unmatched: 6. The TCR comes from a female donor with multiple sclerosis, enrolled in a pregnancy study. This chain joins TRBV19 and TRBJ2-6; TRBD1 agrees at 12 bases. The specimen comprised CD4+ T cells from peripheral blood mononuclear cells, sampled in the first trimester of pregnancy. CDR3 sequence reads: CASRGQGARSSGANVLTF. The DNA for the CDR3 is TGTGCCAGTAGGGGACAGGGGGCGAGGTCCTCTGGGGCCAACGTCCTGACTTTC.